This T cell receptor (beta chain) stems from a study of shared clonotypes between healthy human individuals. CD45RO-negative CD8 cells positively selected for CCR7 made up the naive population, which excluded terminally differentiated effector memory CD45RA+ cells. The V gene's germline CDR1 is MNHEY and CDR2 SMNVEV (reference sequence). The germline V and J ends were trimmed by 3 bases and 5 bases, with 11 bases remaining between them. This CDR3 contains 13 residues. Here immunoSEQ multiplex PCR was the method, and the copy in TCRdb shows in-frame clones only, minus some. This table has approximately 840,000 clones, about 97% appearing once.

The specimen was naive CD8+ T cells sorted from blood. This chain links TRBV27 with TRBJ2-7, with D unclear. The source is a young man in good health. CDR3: CASSLTWQDEQYF. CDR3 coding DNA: TGTGCCAGCAGTTTGACCTGGCAGGACGAGCAGTACTTC.